This T cell receptor (beta chain) was recorded in a study of PD-L1 blockade in urothelial cancer. Documented time point: pretreatment peripheral blood. Sequencing was performed with immunoSEQ multiplex PCR; in TCRdb, only in-frame clones are kept and a portion is missing. The repertoire consists of around 63,000 clones, with around four fifths occurring once and the leading ten covering around 1.7%. V lost 6 bases to trimming and J lost 0 bases, with 12 bases between them. The CDR3 covers 15 residues. Per the germline V gene, CDR1 is SGHAT and CDR2 is FQNNGV. The receptor was derived from a man aged 65-85 years with urothelial cancer. The specimen comprised PBMCs, sampled around atezolizumab (anti-PD-L1) treatment. The V gene is TRBV11-2, the J gene TRBJ2-1; D is perhaps TRBD2 (6 bases). In DNA form, the CDR3 reads TGTGCCAGCAGGATACGGGGGAGCTCCTACAATGAGCAGTTCTTC. Its translation: CASRIRGSSYNEQFF.